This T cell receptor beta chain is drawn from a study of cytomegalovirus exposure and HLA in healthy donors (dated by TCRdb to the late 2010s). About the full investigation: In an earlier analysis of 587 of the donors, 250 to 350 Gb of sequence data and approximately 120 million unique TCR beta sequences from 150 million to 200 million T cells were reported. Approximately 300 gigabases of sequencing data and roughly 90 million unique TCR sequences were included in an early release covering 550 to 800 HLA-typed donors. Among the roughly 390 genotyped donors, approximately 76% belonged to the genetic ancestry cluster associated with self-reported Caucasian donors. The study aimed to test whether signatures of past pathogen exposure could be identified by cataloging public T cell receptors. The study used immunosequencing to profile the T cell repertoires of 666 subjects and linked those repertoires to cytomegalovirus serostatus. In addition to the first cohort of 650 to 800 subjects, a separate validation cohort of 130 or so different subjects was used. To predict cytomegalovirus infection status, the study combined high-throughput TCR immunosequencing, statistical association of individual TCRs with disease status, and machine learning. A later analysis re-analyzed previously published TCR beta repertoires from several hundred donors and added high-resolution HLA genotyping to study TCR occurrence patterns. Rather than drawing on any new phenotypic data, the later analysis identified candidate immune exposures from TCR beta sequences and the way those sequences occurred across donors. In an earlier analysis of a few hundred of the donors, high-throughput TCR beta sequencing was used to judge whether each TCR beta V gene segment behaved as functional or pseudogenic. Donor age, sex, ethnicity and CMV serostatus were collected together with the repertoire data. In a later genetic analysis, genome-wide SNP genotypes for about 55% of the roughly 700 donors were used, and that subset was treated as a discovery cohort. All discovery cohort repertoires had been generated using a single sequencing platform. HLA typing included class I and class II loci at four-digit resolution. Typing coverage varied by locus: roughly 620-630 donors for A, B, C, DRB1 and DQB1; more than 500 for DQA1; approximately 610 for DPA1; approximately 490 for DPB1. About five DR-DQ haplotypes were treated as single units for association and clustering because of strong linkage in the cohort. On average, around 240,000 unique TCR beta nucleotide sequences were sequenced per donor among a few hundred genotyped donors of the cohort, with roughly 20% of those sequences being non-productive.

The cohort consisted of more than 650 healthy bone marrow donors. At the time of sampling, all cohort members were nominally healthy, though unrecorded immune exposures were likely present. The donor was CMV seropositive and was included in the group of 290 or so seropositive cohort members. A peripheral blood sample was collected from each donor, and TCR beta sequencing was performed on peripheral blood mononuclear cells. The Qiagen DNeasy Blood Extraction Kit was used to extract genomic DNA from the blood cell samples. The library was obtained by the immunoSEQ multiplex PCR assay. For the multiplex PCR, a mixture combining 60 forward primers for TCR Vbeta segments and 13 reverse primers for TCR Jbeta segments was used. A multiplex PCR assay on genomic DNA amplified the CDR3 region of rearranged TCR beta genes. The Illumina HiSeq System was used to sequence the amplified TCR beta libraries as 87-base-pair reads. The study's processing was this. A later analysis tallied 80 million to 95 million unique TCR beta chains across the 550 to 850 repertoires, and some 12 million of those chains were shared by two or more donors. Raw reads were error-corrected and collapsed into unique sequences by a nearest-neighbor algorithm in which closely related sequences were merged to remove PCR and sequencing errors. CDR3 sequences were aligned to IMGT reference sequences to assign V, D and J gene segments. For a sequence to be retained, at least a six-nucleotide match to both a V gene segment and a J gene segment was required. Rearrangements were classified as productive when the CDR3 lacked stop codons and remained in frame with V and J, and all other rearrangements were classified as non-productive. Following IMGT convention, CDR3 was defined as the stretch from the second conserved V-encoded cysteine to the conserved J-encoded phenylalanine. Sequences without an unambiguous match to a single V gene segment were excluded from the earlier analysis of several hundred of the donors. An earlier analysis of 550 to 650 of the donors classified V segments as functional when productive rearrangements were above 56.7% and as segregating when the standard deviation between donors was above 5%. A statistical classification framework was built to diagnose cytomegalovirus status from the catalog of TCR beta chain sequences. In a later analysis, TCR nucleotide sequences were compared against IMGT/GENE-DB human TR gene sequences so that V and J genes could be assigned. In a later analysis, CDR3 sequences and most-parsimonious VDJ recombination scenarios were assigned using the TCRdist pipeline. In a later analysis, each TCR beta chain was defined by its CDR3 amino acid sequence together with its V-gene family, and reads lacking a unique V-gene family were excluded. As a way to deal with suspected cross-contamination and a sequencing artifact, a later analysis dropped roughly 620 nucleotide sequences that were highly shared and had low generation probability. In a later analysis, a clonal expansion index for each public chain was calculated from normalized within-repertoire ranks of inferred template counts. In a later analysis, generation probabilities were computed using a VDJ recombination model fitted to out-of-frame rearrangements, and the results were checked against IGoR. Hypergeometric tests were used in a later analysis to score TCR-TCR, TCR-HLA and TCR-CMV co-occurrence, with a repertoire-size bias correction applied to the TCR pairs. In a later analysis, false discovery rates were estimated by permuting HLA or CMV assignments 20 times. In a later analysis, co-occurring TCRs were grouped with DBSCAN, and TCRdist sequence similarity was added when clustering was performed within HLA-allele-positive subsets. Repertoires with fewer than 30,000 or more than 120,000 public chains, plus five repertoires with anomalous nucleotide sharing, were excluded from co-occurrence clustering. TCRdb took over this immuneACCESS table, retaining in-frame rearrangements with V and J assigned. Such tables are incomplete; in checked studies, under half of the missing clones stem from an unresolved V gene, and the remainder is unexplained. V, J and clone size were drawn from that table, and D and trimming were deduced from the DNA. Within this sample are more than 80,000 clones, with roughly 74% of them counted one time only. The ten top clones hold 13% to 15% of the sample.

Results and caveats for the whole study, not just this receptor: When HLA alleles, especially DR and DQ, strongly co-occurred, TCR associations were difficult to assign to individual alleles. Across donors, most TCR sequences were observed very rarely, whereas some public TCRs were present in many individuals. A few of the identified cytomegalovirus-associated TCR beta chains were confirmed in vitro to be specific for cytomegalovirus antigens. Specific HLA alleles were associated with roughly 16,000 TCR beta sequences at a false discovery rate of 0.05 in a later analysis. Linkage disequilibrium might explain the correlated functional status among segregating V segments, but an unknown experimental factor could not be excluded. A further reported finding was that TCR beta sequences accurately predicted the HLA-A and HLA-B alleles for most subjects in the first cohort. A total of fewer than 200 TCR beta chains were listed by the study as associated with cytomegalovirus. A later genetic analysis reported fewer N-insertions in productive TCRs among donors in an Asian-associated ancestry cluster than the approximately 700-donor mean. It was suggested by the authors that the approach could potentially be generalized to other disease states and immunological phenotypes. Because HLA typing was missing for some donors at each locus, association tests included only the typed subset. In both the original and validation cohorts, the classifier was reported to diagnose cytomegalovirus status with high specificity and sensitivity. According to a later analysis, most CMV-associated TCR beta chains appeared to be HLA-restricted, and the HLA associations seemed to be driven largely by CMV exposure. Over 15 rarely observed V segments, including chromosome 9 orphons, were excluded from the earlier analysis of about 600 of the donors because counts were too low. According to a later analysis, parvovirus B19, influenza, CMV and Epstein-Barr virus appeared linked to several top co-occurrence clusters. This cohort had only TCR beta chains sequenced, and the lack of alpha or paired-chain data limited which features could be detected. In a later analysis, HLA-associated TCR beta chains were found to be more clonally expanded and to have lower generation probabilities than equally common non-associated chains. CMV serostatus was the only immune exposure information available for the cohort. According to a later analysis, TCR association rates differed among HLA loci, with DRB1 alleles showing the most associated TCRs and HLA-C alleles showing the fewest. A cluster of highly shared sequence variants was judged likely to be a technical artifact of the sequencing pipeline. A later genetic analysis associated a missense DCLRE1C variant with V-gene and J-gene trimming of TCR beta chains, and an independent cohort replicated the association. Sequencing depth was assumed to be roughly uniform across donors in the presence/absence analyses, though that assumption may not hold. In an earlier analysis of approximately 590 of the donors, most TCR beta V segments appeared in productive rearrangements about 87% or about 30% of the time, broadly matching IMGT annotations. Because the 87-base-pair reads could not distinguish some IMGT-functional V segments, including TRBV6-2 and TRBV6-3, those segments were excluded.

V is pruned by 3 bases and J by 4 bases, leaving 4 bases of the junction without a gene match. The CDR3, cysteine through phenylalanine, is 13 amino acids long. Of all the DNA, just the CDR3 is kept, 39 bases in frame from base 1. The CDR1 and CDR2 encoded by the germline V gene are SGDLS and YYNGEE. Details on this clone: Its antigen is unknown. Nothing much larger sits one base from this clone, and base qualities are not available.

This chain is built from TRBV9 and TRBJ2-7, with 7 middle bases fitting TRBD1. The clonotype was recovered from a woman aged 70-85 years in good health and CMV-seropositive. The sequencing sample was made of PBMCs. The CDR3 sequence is CASSADRVYEQYF. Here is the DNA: TGTGCCAGCAGCGCCGACAGGGTTTACGAGCAGTACTTC.